Listed below are T cell receptor beta chains from one sample, sequenced in a study of monozygotic twins with inflammatory bowel disease. Each CDR3 protein gets one entry in TCRdb, which reprocessed the 5' RACE reads and gives no DNA. This sample's clone table lists some 400,000 distinct CDR3 sequences. The sample comprised blood. These receptors were obtained from a human donor with ulcerative colitis or Crohn's disease, or a healthy co-twin of an affected twin (not recorded which). The CDR3 runs from the conserved cysteine through the conserved F or W.

TRBV19,TRBJ2-3,CASSVLGGGASDTDTQYF
TRBV6-1,TRBJ2-3,CASSEQNWSTDTQYF
TRBV6-1,TRBJ2-3,CASSKTGLRTDTQYF
TRBV3-1,TRBJ1-6,CASSPPDRRNSPLHF
TRBV13,TRBJ1-3,CASSLYQGGNTIYF
TRBV18,TRBJ1-1,CASSPQGLTEAFF
TRBV27,TRBJ2-3,CASRLRGGAFTDTQYF
TRBV7-2,TRBJ1-3,CASSLSQGISGNTIYF
TRBV7-2,TRBJ2-7,CASSSGLAGAKEQYF
TRBV12-3/TRBV12-4,TRBJ2-2,CASSSGAEGTGELFF
TRBV6-5,TRBJ1-2,CASSYSVFTNYGYTF
TRBV19,TRBJ2-5,CASRPRTGIAETQYF
TRBV18,TRBJ2-1,CASSPPRVEQFF
TRBV20-1,TRBJ1-6,CSAPKGQILGSPLHF
TRBV5-6,TRBJ2-7,CASSLEPDTVYEQYF
TRBV29-1,TRBJ2-1,CSVRQIYYNEQFF
TRBV29-1,TRBJ2-7,CSVARSRTDYEQYF
TRBV27,TRBJ2-7,CASSPDFFRGEQYF
TRBV10-3,TRBJ1-1,CAIGERGNTEAFF
TRBV5-1,TRBJ2-1,CASSLEQGATEQFF
TRBV28,TRBJ1-3,CASTSGPGSGNTIYF
TRBV5-1,TRBJ2-1,CASSSGTSGGINEQFF